This T cell receptor beta chain was sequenced during a study of Graves' ophthalmopathy and Graves' hyperthyroidism. Study results and limitations: Among expanded thyroid clonotypes above 0.001 frequency, most also occurred in blood.

The CDR3 spans 18 residues. Trimming took off 2 bases at V and 1 base at J, with 20 bases between the two ends. The study amplified TCR beta CDR3 regions using RNA transcripts. An initial RT-PCR round employing HTBI primers preceded a second-round multiplex PCR. TCRdb fed the multiplex PCR reads into MiXCR, producing one record per CDR3 protein. The sample comprises around 1.1 million distinct CDR3 sequences, about 35% of which are singletons, and over 8.5% rests with the top ten. This clonotype was observed a single time. Its antigen is undetermined. As diagnostic evidence, clinical symptoms, serum thyroxine, TRAb, thyroid ultrasound and orbital computed tomography were relied upon.

The sequencing input was peripheral blood or thyroid tissue (not recorded which). The rearrangement uses TRBV12-3 or TRBV12-4 and TRBJ1-2; no clear D gene. The receptor's source is an adult man with Graves' hyperthyroidism. In DNA form, the CDR3 reads TGTGCCAGCAGTTTATTAGTGGGCGGTGACCGATATAACTATGGCTACACCTTC. Translated, it gives CASSLLVGGDRYNYGYTF.